This T cell receptor (beta chain) was documented in a study of beta chain features in type 1 diabetes. Each of the CD4+ naive, central memory, regulatory and stem cell-like memory populations was sorted via CD45RO/CCR7/CD25/CD127/CD95/CD27. Points from the study as a whole: Healthy donors had naive, central memory and Treg TCRB repertoires that appeared less similar than those seen among patients. Type 1 diabetes patients had TCRB CDR3s that were shorter (moderately but significantly so) in all four CD4+ subsets. High TCR expression in some cells could lead to their over-representation in cDNA sequencing. There was no resolution here of whether HLA type influences TCRB rearrangement.

Expressed TCRB transcripts got sequenced, as all isolated RNA was reverse transcribed. Data came from immunoSEQ multiplex PCR; TCRdb stores just in-frame clones and leaves some out. The sample lists 250,000 or so clones; over 11% were seen once. V was clipped by 4 bases and J by 13 bases; unmatched bases: 10. CDR3 length: 13 amino acids. Germline values: CDR1 MNHEY, CDR2 SMNVEV (reference sequence). This clone came up once. Its cognate antigen is unknown. The chain combines TRBV27 with TRBJ2-1, with 7 bases identical to TRBD1. This clonotype originated in a man in his thirties or forties with type 1 diabetes. The sequencing input was naive CD4+ T cells from blood. The CDR3 is CASSSQNRGPQFF. The CDR3 DNA follows: TGTGCCAGCAGTTCCCAAAACAGGGGACCCCAGTTCTTC.